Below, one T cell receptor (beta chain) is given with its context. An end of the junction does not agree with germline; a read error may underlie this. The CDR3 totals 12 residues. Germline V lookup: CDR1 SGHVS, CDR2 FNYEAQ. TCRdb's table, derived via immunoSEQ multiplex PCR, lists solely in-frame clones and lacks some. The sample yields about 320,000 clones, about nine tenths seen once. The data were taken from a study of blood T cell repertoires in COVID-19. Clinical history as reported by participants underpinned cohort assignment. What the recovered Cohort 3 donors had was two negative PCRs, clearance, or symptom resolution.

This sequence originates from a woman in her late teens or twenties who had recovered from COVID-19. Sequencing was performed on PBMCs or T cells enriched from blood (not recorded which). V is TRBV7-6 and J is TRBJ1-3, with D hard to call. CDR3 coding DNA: TGTGCCAGCAGCCCGAGCGCGGGTCCCCTTCATTTT. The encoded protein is CASSPSAGPLHF.